This TCR beta chain was captured in a study of CD8+ T cells in alopecia areata. Points on this clone: Its target is not known.

The CDR3 loop spans 15 amino acids. V gave up 8 bases and J gave up 4 bases, with 18 bases separating them. Looked up from germline, CDR1 is SGHVS and CDR2 is FQNEAQ. Study observations and caveats: Scalp lesions, especially in alopecia totalis/universalis, had higher clonality than normal scalp. Sharing of TCRs across patients appeared less clear than in mice, possibly for HLA-related reasons.

Patients with alopecia areata provided lesional scalp punch biopsies as well as peripheral blood. Researchers picked out CD4+ and CD8+ T cells from PBMCs by sorting. It was cDNA, reverse transcribed from extracted RNA, that served as the sequencing template. Produced via immunoSEQ multiplex PCR; TCRdb's table is partial and in-frame only. The sample lists fewer than 70,000 clones; 44% were seen once. The origin of this receptor is a human donor with alopecia areata. This chain joins TRBV7-8 and TRBJ1-5; maybe TRBD1 (6 bases). Sequencing was carried out using NKG2D-low CD8+ T cells sorted from blood. CDR3: CASHSGTRANQPQHF. DNA of the CDR3: TGTGCCAGCCACTCCGGGACACGGGCTAATCAGCCCCAGCATTTT.